Listed here are 25 T cell receptor beta chains from one sample, sequenced in a study of blood T cell repertoires in COVID-19. The assay was immunoSEQ multiplex PCR, and TCRdb's table has in-frame clones only and misses some. The sample gives under 50,000 clones, about 88% of which show up once; roughly 32% is in the top ten. Sequencing was done on a sample of peripheral blood. Receptor source: a man aged 70 or older with active COVID-19.

The genes are TRBV5-8 and TRBJ1-2, with D possibly TRBD1 on 5 matching bases. The germline V gene has CDR1 SGHTS and CDR2 YDEGEE. This CDR3 contains 15 residues. V was clipped by 6 bases and J by 4 bases, with 19 bases between them. CDR3 in amino acids: CASTSVRQSFYGYTF. For the CDR3, the DNA is TGTGCCAGCACCTCCGTTAGACAGTCATTCTATGGCTACACCTTC.

The chain recombines TRBV19 with TRBJ2-1, with 11 bases that match TRBD2. The V gene end was trimmed by 6 bases and the J gene end by 6 bases; junction bases not matched to a gene: 7. Germline V lookup: CDR1 LNHDA, CDR2 SQIVND (reference sequence). The CDR3 has 15 amino acids. The CDR3 region is CASRATSGGFNEQFF. CDR3 sequence (DNA): TGTGCCAGTAGGGCCACTAGCGGGGGCTTCAATGAGCAGTTCTTC.

The table lists this clone with a count of one. The V call is TRBV4-3, the J call TRBJ2-3, with a tentative D call TRBD1 (6 bases). Trimming cost V 0 bases and J 9 bases, with 16 bases left between them. This CDR3 spans 15 amino acids. Germline V CDR1 and CDR2: LGHNA, YSLEER. The CDR3 reads CASSQESNTGSTQYF. The CDR3 nucleotides are TGCGCCAGCAGCCAAGAGAGCAACACAGGGAGCACGCAGTATTTT.

This chain uses TRBV6-5 with TRBJ1-4; D may be TRBD1 (6 bases). The length of the CDR3 is 13 residues. Germline loops: CDR1 MNHEY, CDR2 SVGAGI. V lost 8 bases and J 5 bases, leaving 12 bases between the germline ends. In DNA form, the CDR3 reads TGTGCCAGCTCCGGGACATACAATGAAAAACTGTTTTTT. Its translation: CASSGTYNEKLFF.

The chain links TRBV20-1 to TRBJ2-7; 8 bases are shared with TRBD1. This CDR3 has 11 amino acids. Germline CDR1 is DFQATT and CDR2 is SNEGSKA (reference sequence). The trim removed 6 bases at V and 8 bases at J, leaving 6 bases unmatched. The CDR3 sequence: CSANRGRQQYF. CDR3 nucleotide sequence: TGCAGTGCCAACAGGGGGAGGCAGCAGTACTTC.

V gene TRBV28 combines with J gene TRBJ2-7; 13 bases are a match to TRBD2. CDR1 is MDHEN, CDR2 SYDVKM, per germline. This CDR3 spans 19 amino acids. Trimming cost V 4 bases and J 3 bases; bases outside gene matches: 15. The DNA of the CDR3 is TGTGCCAGCAGTTCCCCGACCAAAAAAGGACTAGCGGGAGTCTACGAGCAGTACTTC. It is translated as CASSSPTKKGLAGVYEQYF.

The rearrangement links TRBV28 to TRBJ2-5, with D maybe TRBD1 (6 bases). The CDR3 has 19 residues. V was trimmed by 2 bases and J by 2 bases, leaving 24 bases between them. CDR1 and CDR2 from the germline V gene are MDHEN and SYDVKM. The CDR3 protein is CASSLRRTHQGIRQETQYF. In nucleotides, the CDR3 is TGTGCCAGCAGTTTACGCCGAACTCATCAGGGGATTAGGCAAGAGACCCAGTACTTC.

The chain uses TRBV9 and TRBJ2-3; D gene unclear. The germline V gene has CDR1 SGDLS and CDR2 YYNGEE. V lost 7 bases and J lost 3, with 21 bases in between. The CDR3 extends over 16 amino acids. CDR3 coding DNA: TGTGCCAGCTCCCAGGAACCACCCGGCAGAACAGATACGCAGTATTTT. Its protein product is CASSQEPPGRTDTQYF. Full variable domain (remainder filled in from reference TRBV9 and TRBJ2-3): DSGVTQTPKHLITATGQRVTLRCSPRSGDLSVYWYQQSLDQGLQFLIQYYNGEERAKGNILERFSAQQFPDLHSELNLSSLELGDSALYFCASSQEPPGRTDTQYFGPGTRLTVL.

This chain uses TRBV7-2 with TRBJ2-5; D uncertain. Trimming cost V 2 bases and J 4 bases, with 8 bases left between them. The germline gives CDR1 SGHTA, CDR2 FQGNSA. The CDR3 is made up of 13 amino acids. The CDR3 spells CASSLTILETQYF. Here the CDR3 DNA reads TGTGCCAGCAGCTTAACTATACTAGAGACCCAGTACTTC. Combining the CDR3 with reference TRBV7-2 and TRBJ2-5 gives the whole variable domain GAGVSQSPSNKVTEKGKDVELRCDPISGHTALYWYRQSLGQGLEFLIYFQGNSAPDKSGLPSDRFSAERTGGSVSTLTIQRTQQEDSAVYLCASSLTILETQYFGPGTRLLVL.

The rearrangement joins TRBV6-5 to TRBJ1-5; D is unclear. Trimming stripped 6 bases from V and 4 bases from J, with 10 bases between. Germline CDR1 MNHEY, CDR2 SVGAGI. This CDR3 has 13 residues. CDR3 residues: CASSRHSNQPQHF. CDR3 nucleotides: TGTGCCAGCAGCCGACACAGTAATCAGCCCCAGCATTTT.

This clone has only a few counts. The chain has TRBV28 and TRBJ1-2, with D possibly TRBD1 on 6 matching bases. Germline assignment: CDR1 MDHEN and CDR2 SYDVKM. This CDR3 region has 16 residues. With 3 bases removed from V and 6 bases from J, the gap between germline ends came to 20 bases. The CDR3 spells CASSFRGQGFGNGYTF. The CDR3 DNA is TGTGCCAGCAGTTTTCGCGGGCAGGGGTTTGGGAATGGCTACACCTTC.

This chain connects TRBV15 to TRBJ2-7; perhaps TRBD1 as D (5 bases). The CDR3 consists of 14 residues. Trimming removed 1 base from V and 2 bases from J, with 9 bases in between. In germline, CDR1 is LNHNV, CDR2 YYDKDF (reference sequence). CDR3 protein: CATSRGGLAYEQYF. The CDR3 region has the DNA TGTGCCACCAGCAGAGGGGGCCTAGCCTACGAGCAGTACTTC.

This clone was seen a single time. V is TRBV6-5 and J is TRBJ1-6; D unresolved. The germline V gene encodes CDR1 MNHEY and CDR2 SVGAGI. V was clipped by 0 bases and J by 1 base, with 7 bases between them. The CDR3 spans 16 residues. The CDR3 coding sequence is TGTGCCAGCAGTTACTCGAAAACTTCCTATAATTCACCCCTCCACTTT. The encoded protein is CASSYSKTSYNSPLHF.

The J gene is TRBJ1-2, the V gene TRBV5-1, with D possibly being TRBD1 (5 bases). Trimming removed 6 bases from V and 4 bases from J, with 19 bases in between. The length of the CDR3 is 15 residues. Germline lookup yields CDR1 SGHRS and CDR2 YFSETQ. The CDR3 DNA reads as TGCGCCAGCAAGAGGCCACAGGATAATCGCTATGGCTACACCTTC. Protein product: CASKRPQDNRYGYTF.

This chain uses TRBV27 with TRBJ1-5; D remains unclear. The CDR3 sequence is 17 residues long. V lost 1 base and J lost 3, with 16 bases in between. Germline V lookup: CDR1 MNHEY, CDR2 SMNVEV (reference sequence). The CDR3 sequence is CASSLFRSFENNQPQHF. The DNA of the CDR3 is TGTGCCAGCAGTTTATTCAGGTCGTTTGAGAACAATCAGCCCCAGCATTTT.

Within the sample, this clone is medium-sized (0.01 to 0.1%). V usage is TRBV7-3 and J usage is TRBJ2-7; 13 nucleotides agree with TRBD2. The CDR3 has 13 amino acids. The germline gives CDR1 SGHTA, CDR2 FQGTGA. J was trimmed by 12 bases and V by 2 bases; bases with no gene match: 4. The CDR3, as DNA: TGTGCCAGCAGCTTAGGGGGACTAGCGGGACTGTACTTC. Protein product: CASSLGGLAGLYF.

The V gene is TRBV5-6, the J gene TRBJ2-5; 8 bases fit TRBD2. CDR1 and CDR2 (germline): SGHDT, YYEEEE. V gave up 1 base and J gave up 5 bases; unmatched junction bases: 10. The CDR3 loop spans 16 amino acids. In nucleotides, the CDR3 is TGTGCCAGCAGCTTGTTGGGACCCTCGGGGGGGGAGACCCAGTACTTC. Protein sequence: CASSLLGPSGGETQYF.

Only a few counts were recorded for this clone. The chain links TRBV7-2 to TRBJ1-6; D is unclear. Germline loops: CDR1 SGHTA, CDR2 FQGNSA. The CDR3 length is 12 residues. V was pared by 7 bases and J by 7 bases, with 8 bases between. The DNA of the CDR3 is TGTGCCAGCACCCGCGGGAATTCACCCCTCCACTTT. It translates to CASTRGNSPLHF.

This chain connects TRBV3-1 (or the pseudogene TRBV3-2) to TRBJ2-1; 7 bases are shared with TRBD1. Trimming took 10 bases from V and 1 from J; bases not matched to a gene: 7. The CDR3 runs 14 residues. CDR1 LGHDT and CDR2 YNNKEL come from the germline V gene (reference sequence). This CDR3 reads CATDPGQSYNEQFF. CDR3 coding DNA: TGTGCCACCGATCCGGGACAGTCCTACAATGAGCAGTTCTTC.

The chain joins TRBV28 to TRBJ1-2; TRBD1 agrees at 9 bases. V was pared by 10 bases and J by 5 bases, with 11 bases of the junction left unmatched. The CDR3 is 14 amino acids. Per the germline V gene, CDR1 is MDHEN and CDR2 is SYDVKM. The CDR3 protein is CATGTGSLLYGYTF. CDR3 coding DNA: TGTGCCACCGGGACAGGGTCCCTTCTATATGGCTACACCTTC.

This chain joins TRBV6-5 and TRBJ2-1; possibly TRBD2 for D (6 bases). This CDR3 has 16 residues. The V gene's germline CDR1 is MNHEY and CDR2 SVGAGI. V was cut by 0 bases and J by 4 bases, with 13 bases left in between. The CDR3 nucleotides are TGTGCCAGCAGTTACTCGGAGGCGGGACTGTACAATGAGCAGTTCTTC. This gives the protein CASSYSEAGLYNEQFF.

The chain recombines TRBV7-2 with TRBJ2-5, with 8 bases identical to TRBD1. The CDR3 sequence is 15 residues long. Germline lookup yields CDR1 SGHTA and CDR2 FQGNSA. J gave up 4 bases and V 3 bases, and 7 bases lay outside the gene matches. The CDR3 spells CASSFQGARIETQYF. The CDR3 DNA sequence: TGTGCCAGCAGCTTCCAGGGGGCGCGAATAGAGACCCAGTACTTC.

The chain joins TRBV28 to TRBJ1-5; D call uncertain. V was cut by 5 bases and J by 8 bases, with 7 bases left in between. The CDR3 spans 11 residues. Germline V gene sequence: CDR1 MDHEN, CDR2 SYDVKM. The CDR3, as DNA: TGTGCCAGCAGTAACCGGGAGCCCCAGCATTTT. As protein: CASSNREPQHF.

The rearrangement uses TRBV9 and TRBJ2-7; TRBD2 aligns across 7 bases. This CDR3 spans 14 amino acids. V lost 0 bases, J lost 6 bases, and 6 bases stayed unmatched. Germline lookup yields CDR1 SGDLS and CDR2 YYNGEE. CDR3 loop: CASSVGTRNVEQYF. CDR3 coding DNA: TGTGCCAGCAGCGTAGGGACTAGAAACGTCGAGCAGTACTTC.

The chain couples TRBV3-1 (or the pseudogene TRBV3-2) to TRBJ2-5; 9 bases fit TRBD2. CDR3 length equals 17 residues. Germline trimming cut 4 bases from V and 5 bases from J; bases unmatched to any gene: 14. Germline CDR1 LGHDT, CDR2 YNNKEL (reference sequence). DNA of the CDR3: TGTGCCAGCAGCCGGGCTAGCGGGATGGTGGGATTGGAGACCCAGTACTTC. Translation: CASSRASGMVGLETQYF.